This TCR beta chain comes out of a study of blood T cells in healthy people across ages. Notes on this clonotype: Its ends do not fully match the called genes, so a read error is possible.

CDR1 is LGHNA, CDR2 YSLEER, per germline. CDR3 length: 16 amino acids. The use of a sample-barcoded 5' primer and a J-beta primer mix characterized a second PCR of roughly 6 to 11 cycles. TCRdb analysed the 5' RACE reads with MiXCR anew, one entry per CDR3 protein. This sample yields approximately 1.5 million distinct CDR3 sequences, of which roughly 43% are seen a single time; less than 5% belongs to the top ten. This receptor was obtained from a woman younger than 30 in good health. The V and J genes are TRBV4-3 and TRBJ1-4; TRBD1 aligns across 8 bases. The sequencing sample was made of blood. The CDR3 nucleotides read TGCGCCAGCAGCCACCTCGGACAGGGACGTAGTGAAAAACGGTTTTTT. As protein: CASSHLGQGRSEKRFF.